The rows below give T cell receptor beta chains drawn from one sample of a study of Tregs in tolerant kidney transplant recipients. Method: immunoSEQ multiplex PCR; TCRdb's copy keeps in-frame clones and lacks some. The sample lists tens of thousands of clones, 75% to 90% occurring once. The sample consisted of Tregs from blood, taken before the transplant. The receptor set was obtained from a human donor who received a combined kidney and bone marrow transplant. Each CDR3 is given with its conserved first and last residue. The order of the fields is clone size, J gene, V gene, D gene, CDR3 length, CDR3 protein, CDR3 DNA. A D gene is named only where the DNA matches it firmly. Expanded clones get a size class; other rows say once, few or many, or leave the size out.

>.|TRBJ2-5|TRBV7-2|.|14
CASRQGLAEWAQYF
TGTGCCAGCAGGCAGGGGTTAGCGGAGTGGGCCCAGTACTTC
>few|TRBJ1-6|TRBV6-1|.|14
CASSELPRASPLHF
TGTGCCAGCAGTGAGCTGCCTAGGGCTTCACCCCTCCACTTT
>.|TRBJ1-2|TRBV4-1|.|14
CASSLSRGYYGYTF
TGCGCCAGCAGCCTCTCCCGAGGTTACTATGGCTACACCTTC
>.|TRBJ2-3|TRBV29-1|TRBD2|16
CSVELASGSEEDTQYF
TGCAGCGTTGAACTGGCTAGCGGGAGTGAAGAAGATACGCAGTATTTT
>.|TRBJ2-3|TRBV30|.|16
CAWSVGIKKGTDTQYF
TGTGCCTGGAGTGTCGGGATCAAAAAGGGGACAGATACGCAGTATTTT
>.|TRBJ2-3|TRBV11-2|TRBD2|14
CASSLEASGNVGYF
TGTGCCAGCAGCTTAGAGGCTAGCGGGAACGTCGGGTATTTT
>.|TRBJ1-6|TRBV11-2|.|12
CASSLVTGPLHF
TGTGCCAGCAGCTTAGTCACGGGACCCCTCCACTTT
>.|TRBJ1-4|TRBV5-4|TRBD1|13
CAGRTGIEEKLFF
TGTGCCGGACGGACAGGGATTGAGGAAAAACTGTTTTTT
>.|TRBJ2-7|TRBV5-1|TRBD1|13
CASSWGQPDEQYF
TGCGCCAGCAGCTGGGGACAGCCGGACGAGCAGTACTTC
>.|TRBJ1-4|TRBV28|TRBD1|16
CASSFIRRQGREKLFF
TGTGCCAGCAGTTTTATAAGAAGACAGGGACGTGAAAAACTGTTTTTT
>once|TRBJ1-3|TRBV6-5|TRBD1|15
CASRPRTGRGNTIYF
TGTGCCAGCAGGCCGCGGACAGGGAGAGGAAACACCATATATTTT
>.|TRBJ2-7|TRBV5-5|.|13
CASSFGGGYEQYF
TGTGCCAGCAGCTTTGGGGGTGGCTACGAGCAGTACTTC
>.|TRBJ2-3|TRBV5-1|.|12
CVSSYLTDTQYF
TGCGTCAGCAGCTATCTGACAGATACGCAGTATTTT
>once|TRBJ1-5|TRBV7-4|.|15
CASSPGQMWNQPQHF
TGTGCCAGCAGCCCCGGACAAATGTGGAATCAGCCCCAGCATTTT
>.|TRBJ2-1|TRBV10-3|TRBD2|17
CAIKGLAGGGTYNEQFF
TGTGCCATCAAGGGACTAGCGGGAGGTGGGACCTACAATGAGCAGTTCTTC
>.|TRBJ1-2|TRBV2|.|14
CASNKEGLVGGYTF
TGTGCCAGCAACAAAGAGGGTCTTGTAGGGGGCTACACCTTC
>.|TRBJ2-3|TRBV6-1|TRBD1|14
CASSWTGSTDTQYF
TGTGCCAGCAGTTGGACAGGGAGCACAGATACGCAGTATTTT
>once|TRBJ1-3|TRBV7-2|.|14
CASSLAGSGNTIYF
TGTGCCAGCAGCTTAGCCGGCTCTGGAAACACCATATATTTT
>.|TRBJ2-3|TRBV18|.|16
CASSPPWGLGTDTQYF
TGTGCCAGCTCACCACCGTGGGGACTGGGCACAGATACGCAGTATTTT
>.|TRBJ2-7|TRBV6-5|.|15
CASRRLTNRDYEQYF
TGTGCCAGCAGACGTTTGACGAACAGGGACTACGAGCAGTACTTC
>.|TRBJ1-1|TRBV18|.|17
CASSPPVGAYPNTEAFF
TGTGCCAGCTCACCACCCGTGGGGGCCTACCCGAACACTGAAGCTTTCTTT
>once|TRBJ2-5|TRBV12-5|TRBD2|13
CASCRSSGETQYF
TGTGCTAGCTGCCGGAGTAGCGGGGAGACCCAGTACTTC
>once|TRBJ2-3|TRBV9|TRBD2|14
CASSPRLASDTQYF
TGTGCCAGCAGCCCTCGACTAGCATCAGATACGCAGTATTTT
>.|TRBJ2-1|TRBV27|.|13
CASSLQGSKGGVF
TGTGCCAGCAGTCTTCAGGGAAGTAAGGGGGGAGTCTTC
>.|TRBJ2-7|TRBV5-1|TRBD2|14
CASSLEAGVNEQYF
TGCGCCAGCAGCTTGGAAGCGGGAGTCAACGAGCAGTACTTC
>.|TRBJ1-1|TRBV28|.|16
CASSFPAWSGNTEAFF
TGTGCCAGCAGTTTCCCGGCTTGGTCGGGGAACACTGAAGCTTTCTTT
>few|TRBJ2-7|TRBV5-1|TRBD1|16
CASSSQPGQGSYEQYF
TGCGCCAGCAGCTCACAACCGGGACAGGGTTCCTACGAGCAGTACTTC
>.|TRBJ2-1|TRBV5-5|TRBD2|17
CASSLFTSGGGYNEQFF
TGTGCCAGCAGCTTGTTCACTAGCGGGGGCGGGTACAATGAGCAGTTCTTC
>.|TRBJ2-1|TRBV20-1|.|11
CSAASSNEQFF
TGCAGTGCTGCTAGCTCCAATGAGCAGTTCTTC
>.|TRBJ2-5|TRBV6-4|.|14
CEGEGGQRGETQYF
TGTGAGGGGGAGGGAGGCCAGAGAGGGGAGACCCAGTACTTC
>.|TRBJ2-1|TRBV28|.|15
CASSSPGEGYNEQFF
TGTGCCAGCAGTTCCCCGGGTGAGGGATACAATGAGCAGTTCTTC
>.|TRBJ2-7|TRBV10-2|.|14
CASSVGGSSYEQYF
TGCGCCAGCAGTGTGGGGGGTAGCTCCTACGAGCAGTACTTC
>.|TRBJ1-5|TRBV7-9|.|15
CASSLDGTADQPQHF
TGTGCCAGCAGCTTAGACGGGACTGCGGACCAGCCCCAGCATTTT
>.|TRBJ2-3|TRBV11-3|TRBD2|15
CASSLSAGGTDTQYF
TGTGCCAGCAGCTTATCAGCGGGGGGCACAGATACGCAGTATTTT
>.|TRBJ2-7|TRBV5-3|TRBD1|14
CARSPWTGGYEQYF
TGTGCCAGAAGCCCATGGACAGGGGGCTACGAGCAGTACTTC
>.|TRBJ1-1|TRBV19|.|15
CASSIDLRGNTEAFF
TGTGCCAGTAGTATAGATCTGAGAGGGAACACTGAAGCTTTCTTT
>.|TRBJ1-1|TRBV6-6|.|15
CASSRTDSVNTEAFF
TGTGCCAGCAGTCGAACCGACAGCGTGAACACTGAAGCTTTCTTT
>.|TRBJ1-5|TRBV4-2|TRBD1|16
CASSPIRTGRDQPQHF
TGTGCCAGCAGCCCTATTAGGACAGGGCGAGATCAGCCCCAGCATTTT
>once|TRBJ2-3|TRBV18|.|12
CASSPATDTQYF
TGTGCCAGCTCACCAGCCACGGATACGCAGTATTTT
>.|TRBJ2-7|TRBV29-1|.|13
CSVYGGGLYEQYF
TGCAGCGTTTACGGAGGGGGACTATACGAGCAGTACTTC
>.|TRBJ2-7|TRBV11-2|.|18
CASSLELNLGPTSYEQYF
TGTGCCAGCAGCTTAGAGCTCAATCTCGGACCTACCTCCTACGAGCAGTACTTC
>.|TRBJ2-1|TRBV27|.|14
CSSRPGLFGNEQFF
TGTTCCTCCCGGCCAGGCCTCTTTGGGAATGAGCAGTTCTTC
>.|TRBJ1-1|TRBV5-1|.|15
CASSFSPRQNTEAFF
TGCGCCAGCAGCTTTTCCCCCCGACAGAACACTGAAGCTTTCTTT
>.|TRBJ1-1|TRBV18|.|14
CASSPTGSRAEAFF
TGTGCCAGCTCACCTACAGGATCTCGCGCTGAAGCTTTCTTT
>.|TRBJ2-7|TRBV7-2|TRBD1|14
CASSLDRGAHEQYF
TGTGCCAGCAGCCTCGACAGGGGAGCCCACGAGCAGTACTTC
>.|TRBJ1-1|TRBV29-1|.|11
CSVEGFEGAFF
TGCAGCGTTGAAGGGTTCGAAGGAGCTTTCTTT
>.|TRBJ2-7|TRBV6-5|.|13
CASTPSLSDEQYF
TGTGCCAGCACCCCATCACTCTCAGACGAGCAGTACTTC
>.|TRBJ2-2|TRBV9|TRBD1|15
CASSGTGPNTGELFF
TGTGCCAGCAGCGGGACAGGACCCAACACCGGGGAGCTGTTTTTT
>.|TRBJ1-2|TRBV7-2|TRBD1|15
CASSLETGGNYGYTF
TGTGCCAGCAGCTTAGAGACAGGGGGCAACTATGGCTACACCTTC
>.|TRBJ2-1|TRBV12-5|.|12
CASGLFGNEQFF
TGTGCTAGTGGTTTGTTCGGAAATGAGCAGTTCTTC
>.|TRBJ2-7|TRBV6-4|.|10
CATSGCEQYF
TGTGCCACCTCAGGGTGCGAGCAGTACTTC
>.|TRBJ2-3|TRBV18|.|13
CASSPGAMDTQYF
TGTGCCAGCTCACCGGGGGCTATGGATACGCAGTATTTT
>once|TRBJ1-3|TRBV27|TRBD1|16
CASSRYSGGRGNTIYF
TGTGCCAGCAGTCGATATTCAGGGGGACGTGGAAACACCATATATTTT
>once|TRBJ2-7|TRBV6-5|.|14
CASSYSLGSYEQYF
TGTGCCAGCAGTTACTCGTTGGGATCCTACGAGCAGTACTTC